A selection of T cell receptor beta chains follows, all from one sample in a study of shared clonotypes between healthy human individuals. The method was immunoSEQ multiplex PCR; TCRdb's version includes in-frame clones alone and lacks a portion of them. The sample lists roughly 680,000 clones, just under 75% occurring once. Sequencing was done on a sample of memory CD4+ T cells sorted from blood. These receptors were taken from a woman aged 25 to 45 in good health. CDR3s include the opening cysteine and the closing phenylalanine or tryptophan. The order of the fields is D gene, V gene, CDR3 length, clone size, J gene, CDR3 DNA, CDR3 protein. D genes are given only for firm matches. Clone size is shown for a subset of rows, as once, few, many or a class of expanded clone.

.	TRBV21-1	12	.	TRBJ2-5	TGTGCCAGCTCAGGAAATCAAGAGACCCAGTACTTC	CASSGNQETQYF
.	TRBV6-6	15	.	TRBJ2-7	TGTGCCAGCAGGCGCGGAACCCTAGGTCTTTATGAGCAGTACTTC	CASRRGTLGLYEQYF
TRBD2	TRBV18	18	.	TRBJ2-1	TGTGCCAGCTCACCCTGGGCTAGCGGGAGAGGGGGATACAATGAGCAGTTCTTC	CASSPWASGRGGYNEQFF
.	TRBV28	11	.	TRBJ1-2	TGTGCCAGCGGCTGGACCGAGGGCTACACCTTC	CASGWTEGYTF
.	TRBV6-5	13	.	TRBJ1-5	TGTGCCAGCAGTTACGATAGCAATCAGCCCCAGCATTTT	CASSYDSNQPQHF
TRBD2	TRBV19	13	.	TRBJ2-7	TGTGCCAGCCCCAAGCGGGAGGCCTACGAGCAGTACTTC	CASPKREAYEQYF
TRBD1	TRBV7-9	17	.	TRBJ2-6	TGTGCCAGCAGTTCCGGGACAGGGGGCCCTGGGGCCAACGTCCTGACTTTC	CASSSGTGGPGANVLTF
.	TRBV4-1	12	.	TRBJ1-2	TGCGCCAGCAGCCAAGAATCAGCCGGCTACACCTTC	CASSQESAGYTF
.	TRBV25-1	12	few	TRBJ2-1	TGTGCCAGCAGTGAAGCTTACAATGAGCAGTTCTTC	CASSEAYNEQFF
.	TRBV28	13	.	TRBJ2-5	TGTGCCAGCACCCAGTGGGGGGCAGAGACCCAGTACTTC	CASTQWGAETQYF
TRBD2	TRBV7-9	13	.	TRBJ2-7	TGTGCCAGCAGCTTGGGACTAGTAGATCGGCAGTACTTC	CASSLGLVDRQYF
.	TRBV5-1	15	.	TRBJ2-3	TGCGCCAGCAGCTTGTTCACGGGAACCACAGATACGCAGTATTTT	CASSLFTGTTDTQYF
TRBD1	TRBV7-9	17	.	TRBJ2-2	TGTGCCAGCAGCCCGGGACAGCTACTTTCGAACACCGGGGAGCTGTTTTTT	CASSPGQLLSNTGELFF